These T cell receptor beta chains were read from a single sample in a study of cytomegalovirus exposure and HLA in healthy donors. Clones were sequenced by immunoSEQ multiplex PCR, and TCRdb holds only the in-frame ones, with some missing. The data show around 130,000 clones, about 73% seen once. The sequencing sample was made of PBMCs. These receptors originate from a woman aged 40 to 49 in good health and CMV-seropositive. The CDR3 runs from the conserved cysteine through the conserved F or W. D genes are given only for firm matches. The listing skips clone size in some rows; elsewhere it reads once, few, many or a size class.

d_gene: -
abundance: -
v_gene: TRBV18
j_gene: TRBJ1-4
CDR3nt: TGTGCCAGCTCAGCAGGGTCAACTAATGAAAAACTGTTTTTT
CDR3aa: CASSAGSTNEKLFF

d_gene: TRBD2
abundance: -
v_gene: TRBV19
j_gene: TRBJ2-2
CDR3nt: TGTGCCAGTAAGGGACTAGCGGGACCCCGAGGCACCGGGGAGCTGTTTTTT
CDR3aa: CASKGLAGPRGTGELFF

d_gene: TRBD2
abundance: few
v_gene: TRBV9
j_gene: TRBJ2-5
CDR3nt: TGTGCCAGCAGCGCTAGCGGGGGACAAGAGACCCAGTACTTC
CDR3aa: CASSASGGQETQYF

d_gene: -
abundance: once
v_gene: TRBV2
j_gene: TRBJ1-1
CDR3nt: TGTGCCAGCAGTGTCCAGGGTATCACTGAAGCTTTCTTT
CDR3aa: CASSVQGITEAFF

d_gene: -
abundance: -
v_gene: TRBV5-4
j_gene: TRBJ2-2
CDR3nt: TGTGCCAGCAGACGAGAGGGGACTCCCCCGGCCGGGGAGCTGTTTTTT
CDR3aa: CASRREGTPPAGELFF

d_gene: TRBD1
abundance: -
v_gene: TRBV10-1
j_gene: TRBJ1-1
CDR3nt: TGCGCCAGCAGTGAGCCGAACAGGGGAGGAAGGAGGGAAGCTTTCTTT
CDR3aa: CASSEPNRGGRREAFF

d_gene: -
abundance: -
v_gene: TRBV21-1
j_gene: TRBJ2-7
CDR3nt: TGTGCCAGCAGCAAGGGTAAGGACATCAAGATTCCCTCCTACGAGCAGTACTTC
CDR3aa: CASSKGKDIKIPSYEQYF

d_gene: TRBD1
abundance: -
v_gene: TRBV7-3
j_gene: TRBJ2-5
CDR3nt: TGTGCCAGCAGCTCCCATCCGGGACAGCAAGAGACCCAGTACTTC
CDR3aa: CASSSHPGQQETQYF

d_gene: -
abundance: -
v_gene: TRBV5-1
j_gene: TRBJ2-6
CDR3nt: TGCGCCAGCAGCTCCCGGGACATCGCTTTCTCTGGGGCCAACGTCCTGACTTTC
CDR3aa: CASSSRDIAFSGANVLTF

d_gene: -
abundance: -
v_gene: TRBV6-1
j_gene: TRBJ2-1
CDR3nt: TGTGCCAGCAGCATACAGGACCTCTCCTACAATGAGCAGTTCTTC
CDR3aa: CASSIQDLSYNEQFF

d_gene: TRBD1
abundance: -
v_gene: TRBV7-2
j_gene: TRBJ1-2
CDR3nt: TGTGCCAGCAGCTCCTGGACAGGGTTCATCAATGGCTACACCTTC
CDR3aa: CASSSWTGFINGYTF

d_gene: -
abundance: few
v_gene: TRBV5-5
j_gene: TRBJ2-2
CDR3nt: TGTGCCAGCAGCTTAGAAGGAGGGGTGAAAGCCGGGGAGCTGTTTTTT
CDR3aa: CASSLEGGVKAGELFF

d_gene: -
abundance: -
v_gene: TRBV29-1
j_gene: TRBJ1-1
CDR3nt: TGCAGCGTTTACAGGGTCATGAACACTGAAGCTTTCTTT
CDR3aa: CSVYRVMNTEAFF

d_gene: TRBD1
abundance: few
v_gene: TRBV4-3
j_gene: TRBJ1-1
CDR3nt: TGCGCCAGCAGCCAAGACCCACTTCGACAGGGAAACACTGAAGCTTTCTTT
CDR3aa: CASSQDPLRQGNTEAFF

d_gene: TRBD2
abundance: -
v_gene: TRBV7-8
j_gene: TRBJ2-7
CDR3nt: TGTGCCAGCAGCCCACAGAGACTCGGACTAGCGGGAGCGGCCTACGAGCAGTACTTC
CDR3aa: CASSPQRLGLAGAAYEQYF

d_gene: -
abundance: -
v_gene: TRBV2
j_gene: TRBJ1-1
CDR3nt: TGTGCCAGCACCCGGACAGAACTCATGAACACTGAAGCTTTCTTT
CDR3aa: CASTRTELMNTEAFF

d_gene: -
abundance: -
v_gene: TRBV6-1
j_gene: TRBJ1-6
CDR3nt: TGTGCCAGCAGTGAACAAGGGGGAAAGGAGAGCTCCTATAATTCACCCCTCCACTTT
CDR3aa: CASSEQGGKESSYNSPLHF

d_gene: TRBD2
abundance: -
v_gene: TRBV4-1
j_gene: TRBJ2-7
CDR3nt: TGCGCCAGCAGCCAAGCGCAAGCGGGGGGGCTGTGGGAGCAGTACTTC
CDR3aa: CASSQAQAGGLWEQYF

d_gene: -
abundance: once
v_gene: TRBV2
j_gene: TRBJ2-7
CDR3nt: TGTGCCAGCAGCATAAATCTAGTGCAGTACTTC
CDR3aa: CASSINLVQYF

d_gene: TRBD1
abundance: -
v_gene: TRBV7-9
j_gene: TRBJ1-1
CDR3nt: TGTTCCAGCAGCTTAGGGGACAGTCGATCCACTGAAGCTTTCTTT
CDR3aa: CSSSLGDSRSTEAFF

d_gene: -
abundance: -
v_gene: TRBV27
j_gene: TRBJ2-7
CDR3nt: TGTGCCAGCAATTATAGTAGCTCCTACGAGCAGTACTTC
CDR3aa: CASNYSSSYEQYF

d_gene: -
abundance: -
v_gene: TRBV9
j_gene: TRBJ1-1
CDR3nt: TGTGCCAGCAGCGTAATTGCGGAGAACACTGAAGCTTTCTTT
CDR3aa: CASSVIAENTEAFF

d_gene: TRBD1
abundance: -
v_gene: TRBV15
j_gene: TRBJ1-1
CDR3nt: TGTGCCACCAGCGCCCGGGACAGGGGAATTTCTGAAGCTTTCTTT
CDR3aa: CATSARDRGISEAFF

d_gene: -
abundance: -
v_gene: TRBV5-1
j_gene: TRBJ1-1
CDR3nt: TGCGCCAGCAGCTTGGAGGAAGGGTGGGGGCAGGCTTTCTTT
CDR3aa: CASSLEEGWGQAFF

d_gene: -
abundance: -
v_gene: TRBV7-2
j_gene: TRBJ1-1
CDR3nt: TGTGCCAGCAGCGCCGACGCGTCTAGGAGCACTGAAGCTTTCTTT
CDR3aa: CASSADASRSTEAFF

d_gene: -
abundance: -
v_gene: TRBV29-1
j_gene: TRBJ2-3
CDR3nt: TGCAGCGCCGACCTACGGGGTACGCAGTATTTT
CDR3aa: CSADLRGTQYF

d_gene: TRBD1
abundance: -
v_gene: TRBV7-8
j_gene: TRBJ2-1
CDR3nt: TGTGCCAGCAGCATGGACAGGGCAATAGCCTACAATGAGCAGTTCTTC
CDR3aa: CASSMDRAIAYNEQFF

d_gene: TRBD1
abundance: -
v_gene: TRBV28
j_gene: TRBJ2-7
CDR3nt: TGTGCCAGCAATCCGGGACAGGGGGGTCTCGAGCAGTACTTC
CDR3aa: CASNPGQGGLEQYF

d_gene: -
abundance: few
v_gene: TRBV21-1
j_gene: TRBJ2-7
CDR3nt: TGTGCCAGCAGCAAAGAAACCCAGGGTGGGCTCTCCTACGAGCAGTACTTC
CDR3aa: CASSKETQGGLSYEQYF

d_gene: TRBD2
abundance: -
v_gene: TRBV5-4
j_gene: TRBJ2-3
CDR3nt: TGTGCCAGCAGCAATCTGGCGGGGGGAGATACGCAGTATTTT
CDR3aa: CASSNLAGGDTQYF

d_gene: TRBD1
abundance: few
v_gene: TRBV6-5
j_gene: TRBJ2-6
CDR3nt: TGTGCCAGCAGTTCCACAGGGGGCGCTGGGGCCAACGTCCTGACTTTC
CDR3aa: CASSSTGGAGANVLTF

d_gene: TRBD1
abundance: -
v_gene: TRBV6-5
j_gene: TRBJ1-2
CDR3nt: TGTGCCAGCAGTTACTCTCGGACAGGGGGCAACTATGGCTACACCTTC
CDR3aa: CASSYSRTGGNYGYTF

d_gene: -
abundance: -
v_gene: TRBV6-5
j_gene: TRBJ1-5
CDR3nt: TGTGCCAGCAGTTACTCGGCAGGGAATCAGCCCCAGCATTTT
CDR3aa: CASSYSAGNQPQHF

d_gene: TRBD2
abundance: -
v_gene: TRBV5-1
j_gene: TRBJ2-1
CDR3nt: TGCGCCAGCAGCCGACTATATTACCGGACTAGCGGGAGTCGGGGTACTGAGCAGTTCTTC
CDR3aa: CASSRLYYRTSGSRGTEQFF

d_gene: TRBD1
abundance: -
v_gene: TRBV18
j_gene: TRBJ2-3
CDR3nt: TGTGCCAGCTCACCACTCCGGAGGACAGGGAGAACAGATACGCAGTATTTT
CDR3aa: CASSPLRRTGRTDTQYF

d_gene: -
abundance: -
v_gene: TRBV9
j_gene: TRBJ2-1
CDR3nt: TGTGCCAGCAGCGTGTCCCGAGGGGGACCACAGTTCTTC
CDR3aa: CASSVSRGGPQFF

d_gene: -
abundance: few
v_gene: TRBV9
j_gene: TRBJ2-3
CDR3nt: TGTGCCAGCAGCGTAACTCCGAACACAGATACGCAGTATTTT
CDR3aa: CASSVTPNTDTQYF

d_gene: -
abundance: -
v_gene: TRBV6-1
j_gene: TRBJ1-2
CDR3nt: TGTGCCAGCAGTACAGGGAGTAGTGGCTACACCTTC
CDR3aa: CASSTGSSGYTF

d_gene: TRBD2
abundance: once
v_gene: TRBV29-1
j_gene: TRBJ2-3
CDR3nt: TGCAGCGTTGGCCTAGCGGGAGCCACAGATACGCAGTATTTT
CDR3aa: CSVGLAGATDTQYF

d_gene: -
abundance: -
v_gene: TRBV30
j_gene: TRBJ2-2
CDR3nt: TGTGCCTGGAGAACGAGGACTCGCCACACCGGGGAGCTGTTTTTT
CDR3aa: CAWRTRTRHTGELFF

d_gene: TRBD1
abundance: -
v_gene: TRBV30
j_gene: TRBJ2-7
CDR3nt: TGTGCCTGGGGGTCACTACAGGGGACCGAGCAGTACTTC
CDR3aa: CAWGSLQGTEQYF

d_gene: -
abundance: few
v_gene: TRBV6-5
j_gene: TRBJ1-1
CDR3nt: TGTGCCAGCAAATTAGATGGACAGTCGAACACTGAAGCTTTCTTT
CDR3aa: CASKLDGQSNTEAFF

d_gene: -
abundance: -
v_gene: TRBV15
j_gene: TRBJ1-5
CDR3nt: TGTGCCCCCCGGGAGGATCAGCCCCAGCATTTT
CDR3aa: CAPREDQPQHF